This TCR beta chain comes out of a study of beta chain features in type 1 diabetes. Study-wide points: Moderately but significantly shorter TCRB CDR3s were found in Type 1 diabetes patients in all four CD4+ subsets. It was among patients, rather than healthy donors, that naive, central memory and Treg TCRB repertoires appeared more similar.

V lost 2 bases and J 9 bases, leaving 14 bases between the germline ends. The CDR3 is made up of 14 amino acids. The germline V gene encodes CDR1 KGHSH and CDR2 LQKENI. Worth noting for this clone: Its specificity is unknown.

Expressed TCRB transcripts were sequenced, since all the RNA that had been isolated was reverse transcribed. The data were produced by immunoSEQ multiplex PCR, yet TCRdb's version contains in-frame clones alone and is incomplete. The sample lists 50,000 to 70,000 clones, around 56% occurring once. The sample comprised Tregs from blood. The chain couples TRBV18 to TRBJ1-5; maybe TRBD1 (6 bases). This TCR was recovered from a woman in her forties with type 1 diabetes. CDR3 loop: CASSPGGGGTPQHF. The CDR3, as DNA: TGTGCCAGCTCACCAGGGGGCGGAGGAACGCCCCAGCATTTT.